This TCR beta chain was identified in a study of OX40 agonist ivuxolimab in advanced cancers. Study background: Patients were treated with intravenous ivuxolimab, dosed at 0.01 to 10 mg/kg and infused every 2 weeks.

No patient had autoimmune disease or received systemic immunosuppression. The CDR3 length is 14 residues. V lost 5 bases to trimming and J lost 5 bases; unmatched junction nucleotides: 5. Germline V CDR1 and CDR2: SQVTM, ANQGSEA. Findings and caveats of the study: Not determined was the antigen specificity of the expanded peripheral T cells.

Concerning this clone: Its antigen is currently unknown.

Profiled with immunoSEQ multiplex PCR; TCRdb holds only in-frame clones, not every one. The sample carries about 70,000 clones, just over 85% recorded once. This chain links TRBV29-1 with TRBJ2-2, with 10 bases matching TRBD1. This receptor was taken from an adult with an advanced solid tumor such as melanoma, head and neck, liver or kidney cancer. Material: CD4+ or CD8+ T cells sorted from blood, obtained in a trial of the OX40 agonist ivuxolimab. The CDR3 is CSVRQGAHTGELFF. The CDR3 coding sequence is TGCAGCGTTCGACAGGGGGCGCATACCGGGGAGCTGTTTTTT.